The 5 T cell receptor beta chains reported below all come from one sample, sequenced in a study of blood T cell repertoires in COVID-19. Only in-frame clones appear in the TCRdb table, and some are missing; sequencing was by immunoSEQ multiplex PCR. The sample contains some 460,000 clones, 87% of which appear only once. The sequenced material came from PBMCs or T cells enriched from blood (not recorded which). The receptors were gathered from a woman under 30 who had recovered from COVID-19.

This clone has just a few counts. The chain employs TRBV5-8 and TRBJ1-5, with unresolved D. Looked up from germline, CDR1 is SGHTS and CDR2 is YDEGEE. V dropped 8 bases and J dropped 4 bases, with 10 bases sitting between them. CDR3 length: 12 residues. The CDR3 sequence is CASMAGNQPQHF. CDR3 sequence (DNA): TGTGCCAGTATGGCAGGAAATCAGCCCCAGCATTTT.

The rearrangement links TRBV6-5 to TRBJ2-7; D call uncertain. V lost 5 bases to trimming and J lost 2 bases, with 7 bases between them. The CDR3 sequence is 12 residues long. CDR1 and CDR2 from the germline V gene are MNHEY and SVGAGI. CDR3 nucleotide sequence: TGTGCCAGCAGTCGAGGTACCTACGAGCAGTACTTC. Translated, it gives CASSRGTYEQYF.

In DNA, the CDR3 is TGTGCCAGCAGCTCATACCGGACAGGCTATGGCTACACCTTC. Amino acids: CASSSYRTGYGYTF. This chain uses TRBV5-6 with TRBJ1-2, with TRBD1 matching over 7 bases. The CDR3 is 14 amino acids. The junction had 6 bases not matched to a gene; V was cut back by 3 bases and J by 4 bases. Germline loops: CDR1 SGHDT, CDR2 YYEEEE.

The rearrangement uses TRBV5-4 and TRBJ2-2; D call uncertain. The V end was cut by 1 base, the J end by 1 base, with 8 bases between. The CDR3 length is 15 residues. Germline CDR1 reads SGHNT; CDR2 reads YYREEE (reference sequence). DNA for the CDR3: TGTGCCAGCAGCTTGAGGAGTTTGAACACCGGGGAGCTGTTTTTT. Its protein is CASSLRSLNTGELFF. Complete variable domain (other parts from reference TRBV5-4 and TRBJ2-2): ETGVTQSPTHLIKTRGQQVTLRCSSQSGHNTVSWYQQALGQGPQFIFQYYREEENGRGNFPPRFSGLQFPNYSSELNVNALELDDSALYLCASSLRSLNTGELFFGEGSRLTVL.

V usage is TRBV4-1 and J usage is TRBJ1-2; D call uncertain. The germline gives CDR1 MGHRA, CDR2 YSYEKL. This CDR3 is built from 17 residues. V lost 0 bases, J lost 5 bases, and 19 bases lay in between. This CDR3 is CASSQDSYPGSGYGYTF. Written as DNA, the CDR3 is TGCGCCAGCAGCCAAGACAGCTACCCGGGGTCGGGGTATGGCTACACCTTC.